The next 17 T cell receptor beta chains were all read from a single sample in a study of technical replicates of blood from several donors (TCRdb year 2017). The receptor library was made with the immunoSEQ multiplex PCR assay. The table comes from immuneACCESS by way of TCRdb, which keeps in-frame sequences with V and J called. Part of the clones is missing from these tables; in studies checked, under half for an unresolved V gene and the rest for unknown reasons. The sample includes around 70,000 clones, with roughly 93% observed a single time. The ten largest clones add up to roughly 0.25% of the sample. Specimen: T cells isolated from PBMCs. The receptors stem from a human donor in good health.

The V gene is TRBV10-1, the J gene TRBJ2-2, with TRBD2 matching over 8 bases. The CDR3 runs 15 residues. Germline V gene lookup returns CDR1 WNHNN and CDR2 SYGVQD (reference sequence). V trimming: 4 bases; J trimming: 4 bases; junction bases outside the gene matches: 5. The CDR3 is CASSVLAETTGELFF. The DNA of the CDR3 is TGCGCCAGCAGTGTACTAGCGGAGACCACCGGGGAGCTGTTTTTT.

The J gene is TRBJ2-7, the V gene TRBV28, with 8 bases lining up with TRBD1. Germline V gene data show CDR1 as MDHEN and CDR2 as SYDVKM. The J segment lost 6 bases and the V segment lost 6 bases, leaving 10 bases of the junction unmatched. This CDR3 is 14 amino acids long. Here the CDR3 DNA reads TGTGCCAGCAGAACCAGGGGGCGCAGTCCCGAGCAGTACTTC. This encodes CASRTRGRSPEQYF.

The V gene is TRBV5-1, the J gene TRBJ2-3; possibly TRBD2 for D (6 bases). Germline CDR1 reads SGHRS; CDR2 reads YFSETQ. This CDR3 region has 13 residues. Between the trimmed V and J ends, which lost 6 bases and 1 base, there was a span of 9 bases. The CDR3 loop reads CASKSSGTDTQYF. The CDR3 DNA reads as TGCGCCAGCAAGTCTAGCGGCACAGATACGCAGTATTTT.

The chain joins TRBV19 to TRBJ1-1; 9 bases align to TRBD1. The CDR3 is 16 amino acids. CDR1 and CDR2 from the germline V gene are LNHDA and SQIVND (reference sequence). The V segment lost 1 base and the J segment 5 bases; nucleotides outside the gene matches: 8. CDR3 residues: CASSIGDRVVETEAFF. CDR3 nucleotides: TGTGCCAGTAGTATAGGGGACAGGGTTGTTGAGACTGAAGCTTTCTTT. The complete variable domain, with remaining parts taken from reference TRBV19 and TRBJ1-1, reads DGGITQSPKYLFRKEGQNVTLSCEQNLNHDAMYWYRQDPGQGLRLIYYSQIVNDFQKGDIAEGYSVSREKKESFPLTVTSAQKNPTAFYLCASSIGDRVVETEAFFGQGTRLTVV.

The J gene is TRBJ1-2, the V gene TRBV6-1; D uncertain. The germline V and J ends were trimmed by 1 base and 6 bases, with 18 bases remaining between them. The CDR3 loop spans 16 amino acids. Germline V CDR1 and CDR2: MNHNS, SASEGT. The chain's CDR3 is CASSEVRTVLMDGYTF. The CDR3 coding sequence is TGTGCCAGCAGTGAAGTGAGAACAGTCCTTATGGATGGCTACACCTTC.

V gene TRBV10-3 combines with J gene TRBJ2-1, with D possibly matching TRBD2 (5 bases). V was clipped by 4 bases and J by 8 bases, with 12 bases between them. Germline CDR1 is ENHRY and CDR2 is SYGVKD. CDR3 length: 13 amino acids. CDR3 region: CAISALGRDEQFF. The DNA of the CDR3 is TGTGCCATCAGTGCGTTAGGGCGGGATGAGCAGTTCTTC.

This rearrangement joins TRBV4-1 to TRBJ2-1, with TRBD2 matching over 11 bases. The CDR3 runs to 17 residues. CDR1 MGHRA and CDR2 YSYEKL come from the germline V gene. After removal of 1 base from V and 5 bases from J, the junction contained 7 bases not matched to a gene. The CDR3 spells CASSQALAGGIDNEQFF. In DNA, the CDR3 is TGCGCCAGCAGCCAAGCCCTAGCGGGGGGTATCGACAATGAGCAGTTCTTC.

The chain uses TRBV5-8 and TRBJ1-1; TRBD1 matches at 9 bases. CDR1 is SGHTS, CDR2 YDEGEE, per germline. This CDR3 contains 14 residues. V was pared by 5 bases and J by 8 bases, with 10 bases of the junction left unmatched. This chain's CDR3 is CASRAPWTGVEAFF. In DNA form, the CDR3 reads TGTGCCAGCAGGGCACCGTGGACAGGGGTCGAAGCTTTCTTT.

The chain uses TRBV2 and TRBJ1-2, with TRBD1 identical over 8 bases. Germline CDR1 reads SNHLY; CDR2 reads FYNNEI. This CDR3 is built from 13 residues. V lost 6 bases and J lost 4; bases outside the gene matches: 4. The CDR3 is CASSSTGAYGYTF. CDR3 nucleotide sequence: TGTGCCAGCAGCTCGACAGGGGCCTATGGCTACACCTTC.

CDR3 nucleotide sequence: TGCAGCGTTGGGGGGGTATGGAATGAGCAGTTCTTC. Its protein product is CSVGGVWNEQFF. The chain combines TRBV29-1 with TRBJ2-1; possible D gene TRBD2, 6 bases. CDR1 and CDR2 (germline): SQVTM, ANQGSEA. V was cut by 4 bases and J by 7 bases, with 11 bases left in between. This CDR3 comprises 12 residues.

V gene TRBV11-3 combines with J gene TRBJ2-5; maybe TRBD2 (6 bases). The germline V gene encodes CDR1 SGHNT and CDR2 YENEEA. The V end was cut by 5 bases, the J end by 3 bases, with 10 bases between. This CDR3 has 13 amino acids. The CDR3: CASSPSAEETQYF. Here the CDR3 DNA reads TGTGCCAGCAGCCCTAGCGCAGAAGAGACCCAGTACTTC.

The V and J genes are TRBV7-9 and TRBJ2-4, with TRBD1 matching 8 bases. The germline CDR1 and CDR2 sequences are SEHNR and FQNEAQ (reference sequence). The V and J ends lost 5 bases and 4 bases, in that order; junction bases with no gene match: 16. This CDR3 is built from 18 residues. The chain's CDR3 is CASSRLLDRGLTKNIQYF. The CDR3 bases are TGTGCCAGCAGCCGACTTCTTGACAGGGGTCTTACTAAAAACATTCAGTACTTC.

The chain recombines TRBV28 with TRBJ1-3; possibly TRBD1 for D (6 bases). The CDR3 runs to 15 residues. Deletions cut 8 bases from V and 0 bases from J, with 14 bases between. Germline V lookup: CDR1 MDHEN, CDR2 SYDVKM. The CDR3 spells CASQRGASSGNTIYF. CDR3 in DNA: TGTGCCAGCCAACGGGGGGCTTCCTCTGGAAACACCATATATTTT.

The chain is built from TRBV7-6 and TRBJ1-1, with 8 bases lining up with TRBD1. Losses at the gene ends were 3 bases for V and 11 bases for J; bases not matched to a gene: 17. Germline V gene data show CDR1 as SGHVS and CDR2 as FNYEAQ. The CDR3 sequence is 16 residues long. The CDR3 here is CASSLSGGDFASEAFF. CDR3 in DNA: TGTGCCAGCAGCTTGTCAGGGGGCGATTTCGCGTCAGAGGCTTTCTTT.

The chain links TRBV2 to TRBJ2-7; D is perhaps TRBD1 (6 bases). This CDR3 region has 15 residues. Deletions cut 6 bases from V and 2 bases from J, with 17 bases between. Germline V gives CDR1 SNHLY, CDR2 FYNNEI. In DNA, the CDR3 is TGTGCCAGCAGACCCACAGGGCTTGGGACCTACGAGCAGTACTTC. Protein: CASRPTGLGTYEQYF. The variable domain in full, with the rest retrieved from reference TRBV2 and TRBJ2-7, is EPEVTQTPSHQVTQMGQEVILRCVPISNHLYFYWYRQILGQKVEFLVSFYNNEISEKSEIFDDQFSVERPDGSNFTLKIRSTKLEDSAMYFCASRPTGLGTYEQYFGPGTRLTVT.

The rearrangement links TRBV29-1 to TRBJ2-5; TRBD1 matches at 8 bases. Germline trimming cut 7 bases from V and 5 bases from J; bases unmatched to any gene: 12. Germline CDR1 SQVTM, CDR2 ANQGSEA. The CDR3 covers 14 residues. The CDR3 DNA reads as TGCAGCGCCCAGACCGGACAGGGCGAGGAGACCCAGTACTTC. The encoded protein is CSAQTGQGEETQYF.

The gene calls are TRBV7-9 and TRBJ2-5; TRBD2 might be the D (7 bases). Trimming removed 2 bases from V and 4 bases from J, with 14 bases in between. The CDR3 totals 15 residues. Per the germline V gene, CDR1 is SEHNR and CDR2 is FQNEAQ (reference sequence). CDR3 in amino acids: CASSLSGGRRETQYF. CDR3 DNA: TGTGCCAGCAGCTTATCGGGGGGCCGGCGAGAGACCCAGTACTTC.